This T cell receptor (beta chain) stems from a study of response to subunit inactivated influenza vaccine. Overall study results and limits: The study's authors posited that every seasonal influenza vaccination enlists few new T cells.

The V end lost 5 bases, the J end lost 6 bases, and 14 bases lay between the germline ends. CDR3 length: 14 residues. This clonotype was seen more than once but under ten times. The antigen is not known. TCRdb re-called the RT-PCR reads with MiXCR, one entry per CDR3 protein. The sample shows roughly 500,000 distinct CDR3 sequences, approximately 15% of them seen only once. This chain links TRBV12-3 or TRBV12-4 with TRBJ1-5; tentatively, D is TRBD1 (5 bases). The receptor's source is a man between 50 and 70 years old who received an inactivated influenza vaccine. The sequenced sample was CD4+ T cells sorted from PBMCs, obtained roughly 24 months after vaccination. CDR3 residues: CASSGQGPTQPQHF. For the CDR3, the DNA is TGTGCCAGCAGTGGTCAGGGACCGACTCAGCCCCAGCATTTT.